This T cell receptor (beta chain) derives from a study of T cell responses to AZD1222 COVID-19 vaccine. Findings of the study overall: Only 5 or 6 AZD1222 recipients tested seropositive at baseline.

With V trimmed by 3 bases and J by 8 bases, 8 bases remained unmatched. This CDR3 spans 16 amino acids. Germline-derived CDR1 and CDR2 are SGHTA and FQGTGA. Remarks on this clone: What it recognizes is unknown.

Profiling relied on immunoSEQ multiplex PCR, and the TCRdb table lists in-frame clones only, not all of them. There are 140,000 or so clones in the sample; around 90% occur only once, and about 5% lies in the top ten. The sequence came from an adult who received the MenACWY meningococcal vaccine as a control. J is TRBJ2-1 and V is TRBV7-3, with 12 nucleotides matching TRBD1. The sample consisted of peripheral blood, taken 28 days after the second dose of the MenACWY control vaccine. The CDR3 sequence is CASSLSRDRGRDEQFF. CDR3 sequence (DNA): TGTGCCAGCAGCTTGTCCCGGGACAGGGGGCGCGATGAGCAGTTCTTC.